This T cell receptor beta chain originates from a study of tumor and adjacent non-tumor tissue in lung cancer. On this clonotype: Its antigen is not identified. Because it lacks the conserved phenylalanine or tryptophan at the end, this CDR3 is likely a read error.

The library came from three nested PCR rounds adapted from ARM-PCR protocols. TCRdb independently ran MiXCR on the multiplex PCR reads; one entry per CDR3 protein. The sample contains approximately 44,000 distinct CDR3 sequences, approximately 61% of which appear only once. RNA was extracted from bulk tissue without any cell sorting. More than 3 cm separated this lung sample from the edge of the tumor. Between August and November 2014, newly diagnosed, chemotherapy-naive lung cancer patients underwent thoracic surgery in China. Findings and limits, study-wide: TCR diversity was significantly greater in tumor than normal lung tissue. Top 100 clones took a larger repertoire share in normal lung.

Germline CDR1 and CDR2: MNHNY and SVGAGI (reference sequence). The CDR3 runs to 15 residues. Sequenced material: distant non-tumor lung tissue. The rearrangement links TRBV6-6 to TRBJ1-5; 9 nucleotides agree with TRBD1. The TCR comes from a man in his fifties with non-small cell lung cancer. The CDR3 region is CASTLDRGLAQPQHI. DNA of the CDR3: TGTGCAAGCACGTTGGACAGGGGACTTGCCCAGCCCCAGCATATT.